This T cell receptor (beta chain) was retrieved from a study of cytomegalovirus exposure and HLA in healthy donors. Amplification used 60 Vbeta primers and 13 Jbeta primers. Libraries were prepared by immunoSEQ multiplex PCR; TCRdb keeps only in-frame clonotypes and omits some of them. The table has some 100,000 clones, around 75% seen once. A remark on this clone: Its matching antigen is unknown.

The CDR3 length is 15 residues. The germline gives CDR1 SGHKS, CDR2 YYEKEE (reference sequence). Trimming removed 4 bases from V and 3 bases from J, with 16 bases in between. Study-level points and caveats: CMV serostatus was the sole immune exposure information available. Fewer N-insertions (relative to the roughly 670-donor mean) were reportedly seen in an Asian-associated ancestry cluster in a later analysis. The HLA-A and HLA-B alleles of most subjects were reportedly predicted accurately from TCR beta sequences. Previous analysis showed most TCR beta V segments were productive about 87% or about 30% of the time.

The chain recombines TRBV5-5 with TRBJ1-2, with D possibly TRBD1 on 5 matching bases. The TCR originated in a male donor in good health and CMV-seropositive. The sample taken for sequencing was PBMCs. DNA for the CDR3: TGTGCCAGCAGCCCTTTGCAGGGCAATCACTATGGCTACACCTTC. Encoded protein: CASSPLQGNHYGYTF. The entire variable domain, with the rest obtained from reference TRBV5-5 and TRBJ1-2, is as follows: DAGVTQSPTHLIKTRGQQVTLRCSPISGHKSVSWYQQVLGQGPQFIFQYYEKEERGRGNFPDRFSARQFPNYSSELNVNALLLGDSALYLCASSPLQGNHYGYTFGSGTRLTVV.